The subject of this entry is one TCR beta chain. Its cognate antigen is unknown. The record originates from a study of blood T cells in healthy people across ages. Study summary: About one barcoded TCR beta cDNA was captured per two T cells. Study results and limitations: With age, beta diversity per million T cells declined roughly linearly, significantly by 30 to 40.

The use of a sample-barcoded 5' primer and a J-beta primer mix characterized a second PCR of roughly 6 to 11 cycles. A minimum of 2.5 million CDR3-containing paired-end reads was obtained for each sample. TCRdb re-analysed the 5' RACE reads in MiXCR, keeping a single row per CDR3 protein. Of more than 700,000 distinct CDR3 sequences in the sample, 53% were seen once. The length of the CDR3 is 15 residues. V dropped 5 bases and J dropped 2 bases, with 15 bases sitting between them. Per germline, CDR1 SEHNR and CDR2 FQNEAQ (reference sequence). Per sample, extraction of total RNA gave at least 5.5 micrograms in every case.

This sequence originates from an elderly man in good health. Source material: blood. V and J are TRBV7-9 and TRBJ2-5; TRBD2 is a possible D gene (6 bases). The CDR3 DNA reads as TGTGCCAGCAGCCCTGCGGGACTCGTACAAGAGACCCAGTACTTC. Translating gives CASSPAGLVQETQYF.